This is a list of T cell receptor beta chains from one sample in a study of monozygotic twins with inflammatory bowel disease. Reprocessing the 5' RACE reads, TCRdb reports a single entry for every CDR3 protein and omits DNA. The sample table includes some 450,000 distinct CDR3 sequences. The sequencing input was blood. These receptors were collected from a human donor with ulcerative colitis or Crohn's disease, or a healthy co-twin of an affected twin (not recorded which). Each CDR3 is given with its conserved first and last residue.

CDR3 protein	V gene	J gene
CASSSSVTGVYNEQFF	TRBV5-6	TRBJ2-1
CAVAGVGELFF	TRBV10-3	TRBJ2-2
CASWGLLTVRGYTF	TRBV6-1	TRBJ1-2
CASRELQGTGELFF	TRBV12-3/TRBV12-4	TRBJ2-2
CASSIGGGSSYNEQFF	TRBV11-3	TRBJ2-1
CASSLKDSYLYEQYF	TRBV7-2	TRBJ2-7
CASSLAWAQPQHF	TRBV11-2	TRBJ1-5
CSASPLRSTEAFF	TRBV20-1	TRBJ1-1
CASSYSGLLNTEAFF	TRBV6-5	TRBJ1-1
CASSLQAVAEAFF	TRBV18	TRBJ1-1
CASSRLASSYNEQFF	TRBV6-2/TRBV6-3	TRBJ2-1
CASRRQGLSYEQYF	TRBV6-6	TRBJ2-7
CASRQPWIREDRGSEAFF	TRBV6-2/TRBV6-3	TRBJ1-1
CASSYSISMGEQYF	TRBV6-6	TRBJ2-7
CASTPGGRGTEAFF	TRBV12-3/TRBV12-4	TRBJ1-1
CASSKAGETQYF	TRBV21-1	TRBJ2-5
CASSFQATGNTIYF	TRBV7-2	TRBJ1-3
CASSLERGTTSGELFF	TRBV7-9	TRBJ2-2
CSASHRWDGANVLTF	TRBV20-1	TRBJ2-6
CASSYSGTGLTYEQYF	TRBV6-5	TRBJ2-7
CASSRFAGGELETQYF	TRBV7-9	TRBJ2-5
CASRGLRGGESSPLHF	TRBV6-1	TRBJ1-6
CASSLSGKSYEQYF	TRBV12-3/TRBV12-4	TRBJ2-7
CASSAGGGSYTF	TRBV10-2	TRBJ1-2
CASSLSAGASTEAFF	TRBV5-1	TRBJ1-1
CASSQASGADTQYF	TRBV3-1	TRBJ2-3
CASSPSLGVVSSSYNEQFF	TRBV28	TRBJ2-1
CASSQTGLYSDTQYF	TRBV7-9	TRBJ2-3
CASSFGSSYNSPLHF	TRBV27	TRBJ1-6
CASSETPGLGNTEAFF	TRBV25-1	TRBJ1-1
CASSPDRATYNEQFF	TRBV6-2/TRBV6-3	TRBJ2-1
CAWRPGNTEAFF	TRBV30	TRBJ1-1
CSARSAGVYTGELFF	TRBV20-1	TRBJ2-2
CASSLIVDYGYTF	TRBV7-9	TRBJ1-2
CASSQPRGSTQETQYF	TRBV7-2	TRBJ2-5
CASSWTSGGSVTGELFF	TRBV6-5	TRBJ2-2
CASSLQGDGFTDTQYF	TRBV5-1	TRBJ2-3
CAILRGNTGELFF	TRBV30	TRBJ2-2
CSARGGSRYEQFF	TRBV20-1	TRBJ2-1
CASAGGTNNEQFF	TRBV5-1	TRBJ2-1